These 19 T cell receptor beta chains share one sample of origin, sequenced in a study of beta chain features in type 1 diabetes. Study findings and constraints: All four CD4+ subsets of Type 1 diabetes patients contained TCRB CDR3s that were moderately but significantly shorter.

No antigen is known for these receptors. cDNA synthesis used the whole RNA isolate, giving expressed TCRB sequences. Repertoires were generated with immunoSEQ multiplex PCR, while TCRdb's copy carries only in-frame clones and drops some. The table lists 500,000 to 850,000 clones, roughly an eighth of them singletons, with 0.035% to 0.045% in the top ten. The sample was naive CD4+ T cells from blood. The receptors shown here come from a man between 18 and 29 years old with type 1 diabetes.

This clone was observed a handful of times. This chain joins TRBV14 and TRBJ2-5; D might be TRBD1 or TRBD2, each matching 5 bases. CDR3 size: 11 residues. Germline CDR1 reads SGHDN; CDR2 reads FVKESK. Trimming removed 3 bases from V and 7 bases from J, with 6 bases in between. The CDR3 here is CASSQRGTQYF. In DNA form, the CDR3 reads TGTGCCAGCAGCCAGAGGGGGACCCAGTACTTC.

This sequence joins TRBV9 and TRBJ2-5, with TRBD2 matching over 11 bases. This CDR3 has 14 amino acids. V shed 4 bases and J 4 bases; nucleotides not matched to a gene: 3. Germline V gene lookup returns CDR1 SGDLS and CDR2 YYNGEE. The CDR3 region has the DNA TGTGCCAGCAGCCTTGGGACTAGCGGAGAGACCCAGTACTTC. Its translation is CASSLGTSGETQYF.

This clone was seen a handful of times. The V call is TRBV7-3, the J call TRBJ2-1, with unresolved D. There are 15 residues in the CDR3. V was pared by 2 bases and J by 6 bases, with 14 bases between. The V gene's germline CDR1 is SGHTA and CDR2 FQGTGA. The CDR3 loop is CASSLWDSNVNEQFF. The CDR3 nucleotides read TGTGCCAGCAGCTTATGGGATTCCAACGTCAATGAGCAGTTCTTC. Supplemented by reference TRBV7-3 and TRBJ2-1, the full variable domain reads GAGVSQTPSNKVTEKGKYVELRCDPISGHTALYWYRQSLGQGPEFLIYFQGTGAADDSGLPNDRFFAVRPEGSVSTLKIQRTERGDSAVYLCASSLWDSNVNEQFFGPGTRLTVL.

The rearrangement links TRBV9 to TRBJ2-5; D remains ambiguous. The V end was cut by 0 bases, the J end by 3 bases, with 6 bases between. The germline CDR1 and CDR2 sequences are SGDLS and YYNGEE. The CDR3 has 13 residues. CDR3 nucleotide sequence: TGTGCCAGCAGCGTAGGAAGCGAAGAGACCCAGTACTTC. It encodes CASSVGSEETQYF.

The J gene is TRBJ1-5, the V gene TRBV19; tentative D call: TRBD1 (6 bases). From germline, CDR1 is LNHDA and CDR2 SQIVND (reference sequence). The V and J ends lost 8 bases and 1 base respectively, with 15 bases between them. The CDR3 loop spans 15 amino acids. CDR3 amino acids: CASRGLFRSNQPQHF. In DNA form, the CDR3 reads TGTGCCAGTCGGGGGCTTTTCCGAAGCAATCAGCCCCAGCATTTT.

This clone was picked up a small number of times. This chain's CDR3 is CSVQKDRWNTEAFF. The CDR3 bases are TGCAGCGTTCAGAAGGACAGATGGAACACTGAAGCTTTCTTT. J is TRBJ1-1 and V is TRBV29-1; D is possibly TRBD1 (6 bases). The germline gives CDR1 SQVTM, CDR2 ANQGSEA. Trimming shortened V by 5 bases and J by 1 base, and 14 bases separated the two germline ends. This CDR3 has 14 amino acids.

V usage is TRBV6-1 and J usage is TRBJ1-2; D gene unclear. V lost 2 bases, J lost 8 bases, and 15 bases lay in between. CDR3 length: 14 residues. CDR1 MNHNS and CDR2 SASEGT come from the germline V gene. CDR3 protein: CASSEQSRERGYTF. The CDR3 DNA reads as TGTGCCAGCAGTGAACAATCCCGGGAGCGCGGCTACACCTTC.

There are a few counts of this clone. The chain carries TRBV30 and TRBJ1-3, with D possibly being TRBD1 (6 bases). This CDR3 region has 14 residues. V gave up 5 bases and J gave up 0 bases, with 11 bases separating them. Germline values: CDR1 GTSNPN, CDR2 SVGIG (reference sequence). The CDR3 sequence is CAWVQGFSGNTIYF. CDR3 bases: TGTGCCTGGGTACAGGGTTTCTCTGGAAACACCATATATTTT.

The chain uses TRBV14 and TRBJ2-5, with D hard to call. Germline values: CDR1 SGHDN, CDR2 FVKESK. The CDR3 length is 13 residues. Trimming left V 0 bases short and J 7 bases short, with 9 bases between. CDR3 region: CASSQEFRGTQYF. The CDR3 DNA reads TGTGCCAGCAGCCAAGAGTTCAGAGGGACCCAGTACTTC. Together with reference TRBV14 and TRBJ2-5, the CDR3 gives the full variable domain: EAGVTQFPSHSVIEKGQTVTLRCDPISGHDNLYWYRRVMGKEIKFLLHFVKESKQDESGMPNNRFLAERTGGTYSTLKVQPAELEDSGVYFCASSQEFRGTQYFGPGTRLLVL.

The gene calls are TRBV2 and TRBJ2-2; 8 bases map to TRBD1. The CDR3 sequence is 15 residues long. Trimming cost V 6 bases and J 5 bases; bases outside gene matches: 8. Germline V lookup: CDR1 SNHLY, CDR2 FYNNEI. In DNA form, the CDR3 reads TGTGCCAGCAGACGGACAGGGACGGGTACCGGGGAGCTGTTTTTT. It translates to CASRRTGTGTGELFF.

The chain carries TRBV7-9 and TRBJ2-3; 7 positions agree with TRBD2. The germline CDR1 and CDR2 sequences are SEHNR and FQNEAQ (reference sequence). Trimming removed 1 base from V and 4 bases from J; junction bases left unmatched: 8. This CDR3 is built from 16 residues. The CDR3 spells CASSLDLAGAADTQYF. As DNA, the CDR3 is TGTGCCAGCAGCTTAGACCTTGCGGGAGCTGCAGATACGCAGTATTTT.

This clone was counted only a few times. The rearrangement uses TRBV6-1 and TRBJ2-7; D is unresolved. This CDR3 comprises 15 residues. V was shortened by 8 bases and J by 0 bases, with 17 bases between the two germline ends. Per germline, CDR1 MNHNS and CDR2 SASEGT. The chain's CDR3 is CASLTIPTISYEQYF. The DNA for the CDR3 is TGTGCCAGCCTTACTATTCCGACCATCTCCTACGAGCAGTACTTC.

This clone occurred a few times. The chain links TRBV7-2 to TRBJ2-7; D is perhaps TRBD2 (7 bases). The CDR3 has 15 amino acids. With 0 bases removed from V and 3 bases from J, the gap between germline ends came to 12 bases. Germline assignment: CDR1 SGHTA and CDR2 FQGNSA. The CDR3 loop is CASSLAAGADYEQYF. The DNA for the CDR3 is TGTGCCAGCAGCTTAGCGGCGGGGGCGGACTACGAGCAGTACTTC. The whole variable domain, filled in from reference TRBV7-2 and TRBJ2-7, reads GAGVSQSPSNKVTEKGKDVELRCDPISGHTALYWYRQSLGQGLEFLIYFQGNSAPDKSGLPSDRFSAERTGGSVSTLTIQRTQQEDSAVYLCASSLAAGADYEQYFGPGTRLTVT.

The rearrangement joins TRBV30 to TRBJ1-1; no firm D call. Germline-derived CDR1 and CDR2 are GTSNPN and SVGIG (reference sequence). CDR3 size: 12 residues. The V and J ends lost 0 bases and 4 bases respectively, with 6 bases between them. CDR3 sequence (DNA): TGTGCCTGGAGTGTTGCATTCACTGAAGCTTTCTTT. Its translation: CAWSVAFTEAFF.

This clone was counted only a few times. The chain carries TRBV30 and TRBJ1-1, with D perhaps TRBD1 (6 bases). Germline V gene data show CDR1 as GTSNPN and CDR2 as SVGIG (reference sequence). The CDR3 covers 15 residues. The V gene lost 3 bases and the J gene lost 0 bases, with 14 bases spanning the gap. The CDR3 sequence: CAWSPMDSMNTEAFF. CDR3 bases: TGTGCCTGGAGCCCCATGGACAGCATGAACACTGAAGCTTTCTTT. The whole variable domain, remainder taken from reference TRBV30 and TRBJ1-1, is SQTIHQWPATLVQPVGSPLSLECTVEGTSNPNLYWYRQAAGRGLQLLFYSVGIGQISSEVPQNLSASRPQDRQFILSSKKLLLSDSGFYLCAWSPMDSMNTEAFFGQGTRLTVV.

Concerning this clone itself: Within the sample, other DNA sequences also encode this same CDR3. The genes are TRBV30 and TRBJ1-5, with D unresolved. V shed 0 bases and J shed 4 bases, with 7 bases lying between them. Germline-derived CDR1 and CDR2 are GTSNPN and SVGIG (reference sequence). This CDR3 contains 13 residues. This CDR3 reads CAWSVLGNQPQHF. Here the CDR3 DNA reads TGTGCCTGGAGTGTATTAGGGAATCAGCCCCAGCATTTT.

This chain joins TRBV2 and TRBJ1-1, with a weak D call TRBD1 (6 bases). Germline CDR1 SNHLY, CDR2 FYNNEI. The CDR3 has 11 amino acids. Trimming pared 5 bases from V and 12 bases from J, leaving 13 bases between. Here the CDR3 reads CASSMTGKTFF. As DNA, the CDR3 is TGTGCCAGCAGTATGACAGGCAAAACTTTCTTT.

This sequence joins TRBV4-3 and TRBJ1-1; D not resolved. The CDR3 extends over 14 amino acids. Germline values: CDR1 LGHNA, CDR2 YSLEER. Trimming took 1 base from V and 6 from J, leaving 12 bases between them. In nucleotides, the CDR3 is TGCGCCAGCAGCCAAGCGCCAGGCAGAGCTGAAGCTTTCTTT. Protein: CASSQAPGRAEAFF.

This chain connects TRBV19 to TRBJ1-1; the match to TRBD1 covers 8 bases. The CDR3 sequence is 14 residues long. Germline V gene data show CDR1 as LNHDA and CDR2 as SQIVND (reference sequence). Unmatched junction bases numbered 8, after V lost 5 bases and J lost 6 bases. The DNA for the CDR3 is TGTGCCAGTAGTCTCAGGGGGCGCATGGCTGAAGCTTTCTTT. This codes for CASSLRGRMAEAFF.